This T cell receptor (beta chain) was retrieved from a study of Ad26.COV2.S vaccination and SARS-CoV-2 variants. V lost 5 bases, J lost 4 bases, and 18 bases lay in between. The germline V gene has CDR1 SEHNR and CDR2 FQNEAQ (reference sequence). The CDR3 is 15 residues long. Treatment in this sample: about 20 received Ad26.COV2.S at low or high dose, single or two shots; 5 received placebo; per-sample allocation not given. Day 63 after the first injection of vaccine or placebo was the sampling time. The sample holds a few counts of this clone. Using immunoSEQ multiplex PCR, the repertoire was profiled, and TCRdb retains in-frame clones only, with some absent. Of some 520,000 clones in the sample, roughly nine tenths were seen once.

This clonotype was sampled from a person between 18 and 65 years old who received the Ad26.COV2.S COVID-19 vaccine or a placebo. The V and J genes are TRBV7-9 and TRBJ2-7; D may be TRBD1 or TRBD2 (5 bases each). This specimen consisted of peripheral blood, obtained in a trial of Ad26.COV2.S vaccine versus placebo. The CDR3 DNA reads TGTGCCAGCAGCCACCGCTTGGGGGACCATTACGAGCAGTACTTC. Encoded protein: CASSHRLGDHYEQYF. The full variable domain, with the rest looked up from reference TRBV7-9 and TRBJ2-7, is DTGVSQNPRHKITKRGQNVTFRCDPISEHNRLYWYRQTLGQGPEFLTYFQNEAQLEKSRLLSDRFSAERPKGSFSTLEIQRTEQGDSAMYLCASSHRLGDHYEQYFGPGTRLTVT.